A selection of T cell receptor beta chains follows, all from one sample in a study of T cells in Graves' hyperthyroidism and ophthalmopathy. TCRdb reprocessed the multiplex PCR reads via MiXCR and lists one record per CDR3 protein. Seen here are a few hundred thousand distinct CDR3 sequences, roughly 14% observed once, and the top ten hold less than 25%. Sequencing was performed on blood. Every receptor here comes from a man younger than 45 with Graves' hyperthyroidism that later progressed to Graves' ophthalmopathy. Both conserved end residues are part of each CDR3. A D gene is named only where the DNA matches it firmly. Only part of the rows carry a size: once, few, many, or a class if the clone is expanded.

V,size,D,J,CDR3,DNA
TRBV5-1,many,TRBD1,TRBJ1-2,CASSRGQGWGYTF,TGCGCCAGCAGCCGAGGACAGGGTTGGGGCTACACCTTC
TRBV9,many,NA,TRBJ1-2,CASSVADYGYTF,TGTGCCAGCAGCGTAGCGGACTATGGCTACACCTTC
TRBV28,many,TRBD2,TRBJ2-7,CASNPAGGPDDEQYF,TGTGCCAGCAATCCAGCGGGGGGGCCTGACGACGAGCAGTACTTC
TRBV7-9,many,TRBD1,TRBJ2-3,CASSPWTGGPQDTQYF,TGTGCCAGCAGCCCCTGGACAGGGGGGCCCCAAGATACGCAGTATTTT
TRBV28,many,NA,TRBJ2-3,CASSLNPGSPDTQYF,TGTGCCAGCAGTTTGAACCCGGGGAGCCCAGATACGCAGTATTTT
TRBV27,few,NA,TRBJ2-1,CASSLGTKGSYNEQFF,TGTGCCAGCAGTTTAGGGACCAAAGGCTCCTACAATGAGCAGTTCTTC
TRBV5-1,many,NA,TRBJ1-2,CASSLDPGANGYTF,TGCGCCAGCAGCTTGGATCCGGGGGCCAATGGCTACACCTTC
TRBV12-3/TRBV12-4,NA,TRBD2,TRBJ2-3,CASSWGLARTDTQYF,TGTGCCAGCAGTTGGGGACTAGCCCGCACAGATACGCAGTATTTT
TRBV9,NA,TRBD1,TRBJ1-1,CASSGRAPLTGGKMNTEAFF,TGTGCCAGCAGCGGAAGGGCCCCACTAACAGGGGGCAAAATGAACACTGAAGCTTTCTTT
TRBV6-1,few,NA,TRBJ1-5,CASSEARQPQHF,TGTGCCAGCAGTGAAGCAAGGCAGCCCCAGCATTTT
TRBV6-1,many,NA,TRBJ1-2,CASTTDRLLANYGYTF,TGTGCCAGCACCACGGACAGACTCTTAGCTAACTATGGCTACACCTTC
TRBV6-1,many,NA,TRBJ1-2,CASSRTDGYTF,TGTGCCAGCAGTCGGACAGATGGCTACACCTTC
TRBV5-1,many,TRBD1,TRBJ1-1,CASSGVGTGGVGTEAFF,TGCGCCAGCAGCGGCGTAGGGACAGGGGGCGTAGGGACTGAAGCTTTCTTT
TRBV19,NA,TRBD1,TRBJ1-5,CASSMGDRVFRPQHF,TGTGCCAGTAGTATGGGGGACAGGGTGTTCCGACCCCAGCATTTT
TRBV30,few,TRBD1,TRBJ2-6,CAWSSTGAGANVLTF,TGTGCCTGGAGCTCAACAGGGGCCGGGGCCAACGTCCTGACTTTC
TRBV7-9,many,TRBD1,TRBJ2-7,CASSPRTGSSEQYF,TGTGCCAGCAGCCCCCGGACAGGGAGTTCCGAGCAGTACTTC
TRBV6-6,many,NA,TRBJ1-2,CASSYSFAGLGGYTF,TGTGCCAGCAGTTACTCGTTCGCGGGGCTGGGTGGCTACACCTTC
TRBV12-3/TRBV12-4,many,NA,TRBJ2-1,CASSSWGVGGGYNEQFF,TGTGCCAGCAGCTCTTGGGGCGTAGGGGGAGGCTACAATGAGCAGTTCTTC
TRBV27,many,NA,TRBJ1-2,CASSPRTDGMGGYTF,TGTGCCAGCAGTCCAAGGACAGACGGAATGGGAGGCTACACCTTC
TRBV5-4,few,TRBD1,TRBJ2-7,CASSLFVATETGALQYF,TGTGCCAGCAGCTTGTTTGTAGCAACCGAGACAGGGGCTCTGCAGTACTTC
TRBV3-1,many,NA,TRBJ1-3,CASSSGRAGNTIYF,TGTGCCAGCAGTTCCGGCAGGGCTGGAAACACCATATATTTT
TRBV20-1,NA,TRBD2,TRBJ2-3,CSATSGGGTDTQYF,TGCAGTGCCACTAGCGGGGGGGGCACAGATACGCAGTATTTT
TRBV24-1,many,NA,TRBJ2-2,CATSDLYRENTGELFF,TGTGCCACCAGTGATTTATACAGGGAGAACACCGGGGAGCTGTTTTTT
TRBV28,few,NA,TRBJ1-5,CASSFGGAEQPQHF,TGTGCCAGCAGTTTCGGAGGGGCGGAACAGCCCCAGCATTTT
TRBV28,many,NA,TRBJ1-5,CASGFLQGVQPQHF,TGTGCCAGCGGTTTTCTACAGGGTGTTCAGCCCCAGCATTTT
TRBV7-8,many,NA,TRBJ2-1,CASSLPSNEQFF,TGTGCCAGCAGCTTACCCTCCAATGAGCAGTTCTTC
TRBV28,many,NA,TRBJ2-3,CASSRASGTSTDTQYF,TGTGCCAGCAGTCGGGCCAGCGGAACTAGCACAGATACGCAGTATTTT
TRBV6-5,NA,TRBD2,TRBJ2-1,CASSYGGGAVEQFF,TGTGCCAGCAGTTACGGCGGGGGGGCGGTTGAGCAGTTCTTC
TRBV29-1,few,TRBD2,TRBJ2-5,CSVVFSGEHQETQYF,TGCAGCGTTGTGTTTAGCGGGGAACACCAAGAGACCCAGTACTTC
TRBV9,NA,NA,TRBJ2-1,CASSGAGGSSYNEQFF,TGTGCCAGCAGCGGGGCTGGCGGCAGCTCCTACAATGAGCAGTTCTTC
TRBV10-3,many,TRBD1,TRBJ1-4,CAISERDRMTFNEKLFF,TGTGCCATCAGTGAGCGGGACAGGATGACGTTTAATGAAAAACTGTTTTTT
TRBV6-1,many,TRBD2,TRBJ2-3,CASSVLAGRDTQYF,TGTGCCAGCAGTGTACTAGCGGGGAGGGATACGCAGTATTTT
TRBV6-6,many,NA,TRBJ1-6,CASSYSIRNSPLHF,TGTGCCAGCAGTTACTCGATCCGGAATTCACCCCTCCACTTT
TRBV5-1,few,TRBD1,TRBJ1-6,CASSLYGTGDSPLHF,TGCGCCAGCAGCTTGTATGGGACAGGGGATTCACCCCTCCACTTT
TRBV2,NA,TRBD2,TRBJ2-1,CASSELAGGPYNEQFF,TGTGCCAGCAGTGAGCTAGCGGGGGGCCCCTACAATGAGCAGTTCTTC
TRBV4-2,NA,TRBD2,TRBJ2-7,CASSQASLAGVRYEQYF,TGTGCCAGCAGCCAAGCAAGCCTAGCGGGGGTAAGGTACGAGCAGTACTTC
TRBV2,many,NA,TRBJ1-5,CASSPRTNSNQPQHF,TGTGCCAGCAGCCCGCGGACAAATAGCAATCAGCCCCAGCATTTT
TRBV11-2,many,NA,TRBJ1-1,CASSFTGTTEAFF,TGTGCCAGCAGCTTCACGGGGACCACTGAAGCTTTCTTT
TRBV28,many,NA,TRBJ1-5,CATLEGGARNQPQHF,TGTGCCACACTCGAGGGGGGGGCTAGAAATCAGCCCCAGCATTTT
TRBV2,many,TRBD2,TRBJ2-1,CASSEELAGVNEQFF,TGTGCCAGCAGTGAAGAACTAGCGGGGGTTAATGAGCAGTTCTTC
TRBV29-1,NA,NA,TRBJ1-1,CSVESNTEAFF,TGCAGCGTTGAATCAAACACTGAAGCTTTCTTT
TRBV9,NA,NA,TRBJ2-3,CASSAGRGGQNTDTQYF,TGTGCCAGCAGCGCGGGGAGGGGGGGACAGAACACAGATACGCAGTATTTT
TRBV20-1,many,NA,TRBJ1-6,CSAREASKAISPLHF,TGCAGTGCTAGAGAGGCGTCTAAGGCTATTTCACCCCTCCACTTT
TRBV24-1,many,TRBD1,TRBJ1-1,CATRGAMPGGENTEAFF,TGTGCCACCAGGGGGGCTATGCCAGGGGGTGAGAACACTGAAGCTTTCTTT
TRBV7-8,many,TRBD2,TRBJ2-5,CASTRGRGSLAGGYETQYF,TGTGCCAGCACAAGAGGGAGGGGATCCCTAGCGGGGGGCTATGAGACCCAGTACTTC
TRBV12-3/TRBV12-4,many,NA,TRBJ1-4,CASSLGGPFFNEKLFF,TGTGCCAGCAGTTTAGGGGGACCGTTTTTTAATGAAAAACTGTTTTTT
TRBV11-3,many,NA,TRBJ1-6,CASRYTANNSPLHF,TGTGCCAGCAGATATACAGCTAATAATTCACCCCTCCACTTT
TRBV6-1,NA,NA,TRBJ2-1,CASSSGVGNEQFF,TGTGCCAGCAGCTCAGGGGTCGGCAATGAGCAGTTCTTC
TRBV28,many,TRBD1,TRBJ1-5,CASTTGYNQPQHF,TGTGCCAGCACGACAGGGTACAATCAGCCCCAGCATTTT
TRBV11-2,NA,NA,TRBJ2-3,CASSLAGAESTDTQYF,TGTGCCAGCAGCTTAGCCGGGGCCGAGAGCACAGATACGCAGTATTTT
TRBV20-1,NA,NA,TRBJ1-5,CSARDQTGNQPQHF,TGCAGTGCTAGAGATCAAACAGGAAATCAGCCCCAGCATTTT
TRBV20-1,NA,NA,TRBJ1-2,CSAPGGPTGCGYTF,TGCAGTGCCCCAGGAGGTCCCACGGGCTGTGGCTACACCTTC
TRBV11-3,NA,NA,TRBJ2-2,CASSPQSSGELFF,TGTGCCAGCAGCCCCCAATCCTCGGGGGAGCTGTTTTTT
TRBV5-1,few,TRBD1,TRBJ1-4,CASSWDRGREKLFF,TGCGCCAGCAGCTGGGACAGGGGAAGAGAAAAACTGTTTTTT
TRBV20-1,NA,TRBD1,TRBJ1-2,CSARDGQDYGYTF,TGCAGTGCTAGAGATGGACAGGACTATGGCTACACCTTC